The sequence of this T cell receptor beta chain was determined in a study of T cell repertoires in cytomegalovirus infection. Background on the study: Both a matching HLA type and CMV infection were indicated by public TCR beta signatures. The study's findings and limits: Cumulative frequency of public TCR beta families picked out carriers of CMV plus the relevant HLA. The ex vivo response showed dominance by HLA-C-restricted CMV-specific TCR beta clonotypes.

The germline CDR1 and CDR2 sequences are MNHEY and SMNVEV (reference sequence). Trimming cost V 6 bases and J 7 bases, with 12 bases left between them. The CDR3 has 12 residues. MiXCR, run by TCRdb on the reads, gives a single entry per CDR3 protein. The repertoire consists of roughly 310,000 distinct CDR3 sequences, with approximately 32% occurring once and the leading ten covering around 18%. On this clonotype: Antigen unknown.

The gene calls are TRBV27 and TRBJ1-2; possible D gene TRBD1, 6 bases. This TCR derives from a human donor in good health (CMV status not recorded). Some clones in this sample may be carry-over from other donors' samples. The sequences come from cultured PBMCs, collected from culture after CMV antigen stimulation. In DNA form, the CDR3 reads TGTGCCAGCAGCAGGGGAGGAATTGGCTACACCTTC. It encodes CASSRGGIGYTF.